This T cell receptor beta chain is from a study of OX40 agonist ivuxolimab in advanced cancers. Across the study: In this cohort, patients received ivuxolimab, an agonistic anti-OX40 (CD134) antibody. Ivuxolimab was administered intravenously to patients at 0.01 to 10 mg/kg every 2 weeks.

At baseline, cycle 4 day 1, and cycle 7 day 1, blood was sampled. Clones were sequenced by immunoSEQ multiplex PCR, and TCRdb holds only the in-frame ones, with some missing. The sample lists tens of thousands of clones, roughly four fifths occurring once. Broader study findings: Dose levels from 0.1 to 3.0 mg/kg saw CD4+ and CD8+ blood T cells expand clonally by week 6.

The CDR3 totals 14 residues. The V segment lost 5 bases and the J segment 3 bases; nucleotides outside the gene matches: 5. The V gene's germline CDR1 is MDHEN and CDR2 SYDVKM. With regard to this clone: The antigen is not known.

This sequence was found in an adult with an advanced solid tumor such as melanoma, head and neck, liver or kidney cancer. The V and J genes are TRBV28 and TRBJ1-2; TRBD1 aligns across 8 bases. The sequences come from CD4+ or CD8+ T cells sorted from blood, collected in a trial of the OX40 agonist ivuxolimab. CDR3 loop: CASSLGQGDYGYTF. Written as DNA, the CDR3 is TGTGCCAGCAGTCTCGGACAGGGAGACTATGGCTACACCTTC.